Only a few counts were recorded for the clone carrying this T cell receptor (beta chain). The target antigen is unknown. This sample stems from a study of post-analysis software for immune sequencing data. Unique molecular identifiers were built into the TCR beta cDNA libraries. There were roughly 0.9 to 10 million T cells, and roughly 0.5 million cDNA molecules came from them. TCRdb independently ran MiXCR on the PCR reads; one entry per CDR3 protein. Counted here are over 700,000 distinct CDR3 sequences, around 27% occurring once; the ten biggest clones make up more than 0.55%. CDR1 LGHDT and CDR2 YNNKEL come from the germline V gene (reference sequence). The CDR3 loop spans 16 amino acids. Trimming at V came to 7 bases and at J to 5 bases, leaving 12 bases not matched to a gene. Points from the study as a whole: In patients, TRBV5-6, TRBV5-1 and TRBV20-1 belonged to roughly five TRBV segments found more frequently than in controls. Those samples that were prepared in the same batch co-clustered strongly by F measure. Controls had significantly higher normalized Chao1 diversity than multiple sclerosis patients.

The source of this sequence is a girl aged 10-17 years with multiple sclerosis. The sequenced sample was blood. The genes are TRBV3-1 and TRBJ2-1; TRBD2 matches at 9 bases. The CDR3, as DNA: TGTGCCAGCACCAGGACCGGGACTAGCCAAGACAATGAGCAGTTCTTC. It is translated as CASTRTGTSQDNEQFF.